This T cell receptor (beta chain) was identified in a study of blood T cell repertoires in COVID-19. About the study: Sources were T cells, B-cell-depleted T cells, or PBMCs; the material itself was cDNA or gDNA.

Grouping used clinical history reported by participants in a survey and questionnaire. Study processing details: From reference gene primer amplification, estimates of nucleated cell counts were derived. The table came from immunoSEQ multiplex PCR; TCRdb's copy has only in-frame clones and leaves some out. V and J calls and clone size come straight from that table; D and trimming were deduced from the DNA. The data show some 200,000 clones, 75% to 85% seen once. CDR1 is SGHDN and CDR2 is FVKESK in the germline V gene. The CDR3 spans 15 residues. V shed 4 bases, J shed 2 bases, and the junction held 4 bases outside the gene matches.

Sequencing was carried out using PBMCs or T cells enriched from blood (not recorded which). The J gene is TRBJ2-5, the V gene TRBV14; the match to TRBD1 covers 10 bases. The origin of this receptor is a man aged 40-49 years who had recovered from COVID-19. The CDR3 sequence: CASSPRTGGQETQYF. The CDR3 DNA reads TGTGCCAGCAGCCCACGGACAGGGGGGCAAGAGACCCAGTACTTC. The whole variable domain, remainder taken from reference TRBV14 and TRBJ2-5, is EAGVTQFPSHSVIEKGQTVTLRCDPISGHDNLYWYRRVMGKEIKFLLHFVKESKQDESGMPNNRFLAERTGGTYSTLKVQPAELEDSGVYFCASSPRTGGQETQYFGPGTRLLVL.